This T cell receptor beta chain was sequenced during a study of chemoradiotherapy in HPV16-positive cancers. About the research overall: A couple of HPV16-positive patients' cells yielded candidate HPV-specific clones and common motifs. Whole-study results and caveats: During treatment, candidate HPV-specific clones and E7-related motifs expanded in tumor.

With respect to this clone: What it binds is unknown.

Samples were taken several times over chemoradiotherapy. The table came from immunoSEQ multiplex PCR; TCRdb's copy has only in-frame clones and leaves some out. The sample shows fewer than 15,000 clones, more than 50% of them seen only once. Sampling took place from a patient who underwent chemoradiotherapy. The receptor comes from a human donor with HPV-associated anogenital cancer.

The CDR3 region is CASSPSWDRPREQFF. CDR3 sequence (DNA): TGTGCCAGCAGTCCTTCCTGGGACCGCCCGCGGGAGCAGTTCTTC. The gene calls are TRBV6-5 and TRBJ2-1; perhaps D is TRBD1 or TRBD2 (5 bases each). CDR1 MNHEY and CDR2 SVGAGI come from the germline V gene. Trimming left V 5 bases short and J 10 bases short, with 21 bases between. The CDR3 contains 15 residues.